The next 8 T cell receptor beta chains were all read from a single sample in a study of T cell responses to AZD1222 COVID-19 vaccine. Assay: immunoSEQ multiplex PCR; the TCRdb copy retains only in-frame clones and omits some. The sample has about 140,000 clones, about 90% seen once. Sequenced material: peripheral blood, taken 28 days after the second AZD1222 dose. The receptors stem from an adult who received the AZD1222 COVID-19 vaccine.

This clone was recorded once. CDR3 DNA: TGTGCCAGCAGCTTGACAGGTCGATCACCCCTCCACTTT. This encodes CASSLTGRSPLHF. The chain joins TRBV7-9 to TRBJ1-6, with a weak D call TRBD1 (6 bases). Germline values: CDR1 SEHNR, CDR2 FQNEAQ (reference sequence). This CDR3 is built from 13 residues. Trimming shortened V by 3 bases and J by 10 bases, and 10 bases separated the two germline ends.

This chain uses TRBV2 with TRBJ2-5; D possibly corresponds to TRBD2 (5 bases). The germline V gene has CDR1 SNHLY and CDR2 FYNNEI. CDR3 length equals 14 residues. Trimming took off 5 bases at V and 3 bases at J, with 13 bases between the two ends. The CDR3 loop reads CASSLQRSEETQYF. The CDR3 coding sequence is TGTGCCAGCAGTTTACAGCGGAGTGAAGAGACCCAGTACTTC.

CDR3 sequence (DNA): TGTGCCAGCACCCGTCCTGGCGGGACAGGGGGCACCGGGGAGCTGTTTTTT. It is translated as CASTRPGGTGGTGELFF. This chain links TRBV7-3 with TRBJ2-2, with 11 bases that match TRBD1. Losses at the gene ends were 7 bases for V and 4 bases for J; bases not matched to a gene: 11. Germline CDR1 SGHTA, CDR2 FQGTGA. The CDR3 extends over 17 amino acids.

CDR3 sequence: CASSLKGYQPQHF. Here the CDR3 DNA reads TGTGCCAGCAGTTTAAAAGGCTATCAGCCCCAGCATTTT. The V and J genes are TRBV12-3 or TRBV12-4 and TRBJ1-5; D call uncertain. CDR3 length: 13 amino acids. V was cut by 2 bases and J by 5 bases, with 7 bases left in between.

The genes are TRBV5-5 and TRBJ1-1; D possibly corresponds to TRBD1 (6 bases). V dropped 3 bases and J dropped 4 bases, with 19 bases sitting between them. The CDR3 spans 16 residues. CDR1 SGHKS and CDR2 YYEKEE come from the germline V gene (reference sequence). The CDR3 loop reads CASSSPRGDPPTEAFF. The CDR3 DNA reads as TGTGCCAGCAGCTCCCCCAGGGGCGACCCCCCCACTGAAGCTTTCTTT. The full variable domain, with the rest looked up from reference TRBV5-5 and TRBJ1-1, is DAGVTQSPTHLIKTRGQQVTLRCSPISGHKSVSWYQQVLGQGPQFIFQYYEKEERGRGNFPDRFSARQFPNYSSELNVNALLLGDSALYLCASSSPRGDPPTEAFFGQGTRLTVV.

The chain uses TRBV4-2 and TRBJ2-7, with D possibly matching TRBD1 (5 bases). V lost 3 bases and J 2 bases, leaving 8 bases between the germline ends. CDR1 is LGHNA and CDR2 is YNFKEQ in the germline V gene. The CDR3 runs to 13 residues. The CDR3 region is CASSHTGTYEQYF. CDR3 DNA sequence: TGTGCCAGCAGCCATACAGGAACCTACGAGCAGTACTTC.

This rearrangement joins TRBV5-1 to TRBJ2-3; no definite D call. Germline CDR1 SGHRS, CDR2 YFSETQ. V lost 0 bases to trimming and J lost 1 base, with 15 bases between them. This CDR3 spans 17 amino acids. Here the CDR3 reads CASSLGLNPPRTDTQYF. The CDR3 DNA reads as TGCGCCAGCAGCTTGGGTCTGAATCCTCCTCGCACAGATACGCAGTATTTT.

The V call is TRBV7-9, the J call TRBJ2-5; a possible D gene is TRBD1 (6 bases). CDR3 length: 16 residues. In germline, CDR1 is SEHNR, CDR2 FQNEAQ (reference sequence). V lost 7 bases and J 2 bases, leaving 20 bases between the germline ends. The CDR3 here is CASTLGSGTLQETQYF. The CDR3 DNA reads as TGTGCCAGCACGCTCGGCTCCGGGACACTGCAAGAGACCCAGTACTTC.